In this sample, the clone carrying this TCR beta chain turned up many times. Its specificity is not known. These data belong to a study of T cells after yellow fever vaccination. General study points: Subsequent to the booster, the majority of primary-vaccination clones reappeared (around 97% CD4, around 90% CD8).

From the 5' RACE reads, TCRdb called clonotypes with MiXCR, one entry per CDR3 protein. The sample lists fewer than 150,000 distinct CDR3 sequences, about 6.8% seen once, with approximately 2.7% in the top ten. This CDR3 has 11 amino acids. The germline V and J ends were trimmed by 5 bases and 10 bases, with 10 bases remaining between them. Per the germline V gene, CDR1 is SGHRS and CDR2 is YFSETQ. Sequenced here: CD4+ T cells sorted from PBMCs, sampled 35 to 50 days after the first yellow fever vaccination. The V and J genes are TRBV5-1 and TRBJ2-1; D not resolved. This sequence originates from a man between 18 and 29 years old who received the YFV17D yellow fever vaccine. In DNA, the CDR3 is TGCGCCAGCAGTACGGGTCGGGAGCAGTTCTTC. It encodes CASSTGREQFF.